These T cell receptor beta chains were read from a single sample in a study of early T cells in non-severe SARS-CoV-2 infection. TCRdb recomputed calls from the 5' RACE reads with MiXCR, one row per CDR3 protein. The repertoire holds nearly 110,000 distinct CDR3 sequences, with roughly 11% as singletons. The sample consisted of whole blood. The source of these receptors is an adult who was a healthcare worker with PCR-confirmed SARS-CoV-2 infection or an uninfected control (not recorded which). The CDR3 runs from the conserved cysteine through the conserved F or W.

J gene | V gene | CDR3 protein
TRBJ1-6 | TRBV19 | CASRTSSSYNSPLHF
TRBJ2-3 | TRBV12-3/TRBV12-4 | CASSLAGYDTQYF
TRBJ1-1 | TRBV6-5 | CASSYYVGLEAFF
TRBJ1-6 | TRBV6-2/TRBV6-3 | CASSSESGKIHF
TRBJ2-4 | TRBV7-9 | CASSLDGQKNIQYF
TRBJ2-2 | TRBV4-2 | CASSQDHGSHTGELFF
TRBJ2-7 | TRBV5-4 | CASSSTTGGRGEQYF
TRBJ2-2 | TRBV2 | CASSALAIAGELFF
TRBJ2-1 | TRBV7-2 | CASSMDRGFYNEQFF
TRBJ1-1 | TRBV12-3/TRBV12-4 | CASSLNFGAFF
TRBJ2-3 | TRBV25-1 | CASSASPGQGFTDTQYF
TRBJ2-2 | TRBV20-1 | CSPRRANTGELFF
TRBJ2-7 | TRBV5-6 | CASSLRTGVNEQYF
TRBJ1-4 | TRBV2 | CASSGWDLEIRSNEKLFF
TRBJ2-1 | TRBV2 | CASREGGIKYNEQFF